A selection of T cell receptor beta chains follows, all from one sample in a study of control samples from healthy donors and cancer patients. Assay: immunoSEQ multiplex PCR; the TCRdb copy retains only in-frame clones and omits some. Among some 150,000 clones listed, 96% were seen once. Sequencing used blood. These receptors were collected from a woman in her twenties or thirties in good health. The CDR3 runs from the conserved cysteine through the conserved F or W. D genes are given only for firm matches. Clone size is not always given. Where it is, it says once, few, many or a class for expanded clones.

>-|TRBJ2-3|-|TRBV5-1
TGCGCCAGCCGACCAGGGGGGGCGGGAGATACGCAGTATTTT
CASRPGGAGDTQYF
>once|TRBJ2-7|TRBD1|TRBV5-8
TGTGCCAGCAGCTCCCGGGACAGCCACTACGAGCAGTACTTC
CASSSRDSHYEQYF
>-|TRBJ1-6|TRBD1|TRBV19
TGTGCCAGTAGCCCCCGATCGGGACAGGGTAATTCACCCCTCCACTTT
CASSPRSGQGNSPLHF
>once|TRBJ2-1|TRBD2|TRBV3-1/TRBV3-2
TGTGCCACCAGGGCAGCGGGAGGGAATGAGCAGTTCTTC
CATRAAGGNEQFF
>once|TRBJ2-2|-|TRBV6-1
TGTGCCAGCAGTGAATCCCCGGACACCGGGGAGCTGTTTTTT
CASSESPDTGELFF
>-|TRBJ2-1|-|TRBV28
TGTGCCAGCAGAACTAACACGAATGAGCAGTTCTTC
CASRTNTNEQFF
>-|TRBJ1-1|-|TRBV27
TGTGCCACTAGGGGAGGGTCAAATTTCGAAGCTTTCTTT
CATRGGSNFEAFF
>-|TRBJ1-5|-|TRBV19
TGTGCCAGTAGTATAGAAGGTTCTCGTCAGCCCCAGCATTTT
CASSIEGSRQPQHF
>-|TRBJ1-5|-|TRBV3-1/TRBV3-2
TGTGCCAGCAGCCAAAACAGGGGCAATCAGCCCCAGCATTTT
CASSQNRGNQPQHF
>-|TRBJ1-1|TRBD1|TRBV2
TGTGCCAGCAGTTCCGGGACAGGGCTGAACACTGAAGCTTTCTTT
CASSSGTGLNTEAFF
>-|TRBJ2-1|-|TRBV5-1
TGCGCCAGCAGCTTGGGTTTCGGGGGGCCGAACAATGAGCAGTTCTTC
CASSLGFGGPNNEQFF
>-|TRBJ1-5|-|TRBV28
TGTGCCAGCAGTTCCCAAAGGGGGTATAGCAATCAGCCCCAGCATTTT
CASSSQRGYSNQPQHF
>-|TRBJ1-1|-|TRBV7-9
TGTGCCAGCAGCTTAGGAGGGGCCAACACTGAAGCTTTCTTT
CASSLGGANTEAFF
>-|TRBJ2-1|-|TRBV10-3
TGTGCCATCAGTGAGTCGGCGGTATCTAATGAGCAGTTCTTC
CAISESAVSNEQFF
>once|TRBJ2-7|-|TRBV12-3/TRBV12-4
TGTGCCAGCAGTTTATCATTTATCTACGAGCAGTACTTC
CASSLSFIYEQYF
>-|TRBJ2-4|TRBD2|TRBV7-9
TGTGCCAGCAGCGCGGGCGGGGGAGCCAAAAACATTCAGTACTTC
CASSAGGGAKNIQYF
>-|TRBJ2-7|-|TRBV7-9
TGTGCCAGCAGCACCCACAGGACAGTTGGTTCCTACGAGCAGTACTTC
CASSTHRTVGSYEQYF
>-|TRBJ2-7|TRBD2|TRBV5-4
TGTGCCAGCAGCTTCGGCGGGAGCGGGTACGAGCAGTACTTC
CASSFGGSGYEQYF
>-|TRBJ2-5|TRBD1|TRBV5-1
TGCGCCAGCAGCTGGGGGACAGAAACGGAGACCCAGTACTTC
CASSWGTETETQYF
>-|TRBJ1-2|-|TRBV10-3
TGTGCCGTTCGGGAATTAACTAACTATGGCTACACCTTC
CAVRELTNYGYTF
>-|TRBJ2-3|TRBD2|TRBV9
TGTGCCAGCAGCGTCGGGACTAGCGGGAGGGTCCGACGGGATACGCAGTATTTT
CASSVGTSGRVRRDTQYF
>-|TRBJ2-7|TRBD2|TRBV30
TGTGCCTGGAGTGTACCGGGACTAGCAACCTACGAGCAGTACTTC
CAWSVPGLATYEQYF
>few|TRBJ2-3|TRBD2|TRBV7-9
TGTGCCAGCAGCGGAACTAGCGGGAGGTTTGATACGCAGTATTTT
CASSGTSGRFDTQYF
>-|TRBJ2-3|-|TRBV5-1
TGCGCCAGCAGCTCGGGACGGGATACGCAGTATTTT
CASSSGRDTQYF
>-|TRBJ2-4|-|TRBV2
TGTGCCAGCAGCCGGGGTGTAGCCAAAAACATTCAGTACTTC
CASSRGVAKNIQYF
>-|TRBJ1-2|-|TRBV13
TGTGCCAGCAGCTTAGCAGGCGCGAGGGTATCTAACTATGGCTACACCTTC
CASSLAGARVSNYGYTF
>-|TRBJ2-2|-|TRBV11-3
TGTGCCAGCAGCTTAGGACCAGGCAACACCGGGGAGCTGTTTTTT
CASSLGPGNTGELFF
>-|TRBJ1-5|-|TRBV6-5
TGTGCCAGCCTTGGGTTGTCGCTGGCTAATCAGCCCCAGCATTTT
CASLGLSLANQPQHF
>-|TRBJ2-2|TRBD2|TRBV3-1/TRBV3-2
TGTGCCAGCAGCGGGGAGGGGTTAAACACCGGGGAGCTGTTTTTT
CASSGEGLNTGELFF
>-|TRBJ1-6|TRBD1|TRBV7-6
TGTGCCAGCAGCCGCTGGGACAGGGAGAATTCACCCCTCCACTTT
CASSRWDRENSPLHF
>-|TRBJ2-2|-|TRBV5-1
TGCGCCAGCAGCTTGGCCGTCTCCGGGGAGCTGTTTTTT
CASSLAVSGELFF
>-|TRBJ2-3|TRBD1|TRBV27
TGTGCCAGCAGTTCCCTAAGGACAGGGGGCATCACAGATACGCAGTATTTT
CASSSLRTGGITDTQYF
>-|TRBJ1-2|TRBD1|TRBV30
TGTGCCTGGGGACCGGGACAGGGGGCTTATGGCTACACCTTC
CAWGPGQGAYGYTF
>-|TRBJ1-1|-|TRBV5-4
TGTGCCAGCAGTCACCCACGTTTACCGCAGTCATTT
CASSHPRLPQSF
>-|TRBJ2-5|TRBD1|TRBV5-1
TGCGCCAGCAGCTTACCGGGACAGGACACGCGGGAGACCCAGTACTTC
CASSLPGQDTRETQYF
>-|TRBJ1-5|-|TRBV28
TGTGCCAGCACCCAGCGGGCAGCTCAGCCCCAGCATTTT
CASTQRAAQPQHF
>-|TRBJ1-1|-|TRBV19
TGTGCCAGTACATCGGGGGTCGTCATGAACACTGAAGCTTTCTTT
CASTSGVVMNTEAFF
>-|TRBJ2-1|TRBD1|TRBV6-1
TGTGCCAGCAGTGAACGGGGACAGGGGGTAAGCTCCTACAATGAGCAGTTCTTC
CASSERGQGVSSYNEQFF
>once|TRBJ2-3|-|TRBV5-1
TGCGCCAGCAGCTCACAGGATTACAGCACAGATACGCAGTATTTT
CASSSQDYSTDTQYF
>-|TRBJ1-4|-|TRBV2
TGTGCCAGTAAAGCCCAGTCGAGTGAAAAACTGTTTTTT
CASKAQSSEKLFF
>once|TRBJ2-1|TRBD2|TRBV7-9
TGTGCCGGCAGCGTATACCTAGCGGGTTTCCCCAATGAGCAGTTCTTC
CAGSVYLAGFPNEQFF
>-|TRBJ1-1|-|TRBV10-3
TGTGCCACCGAGGGTGGGGACATGGACACTGAAGCTTTCTTT
CATEGGDMDTEAFF
>-|TRBJ2-7|TRBD1|TRBV11-1
TGTGCCAGCAGCCAAGCGACAGGGGAATTTTACGAGCAGTACTTC
CASSQATGEFYEQYF
>-|TRBJ2-7|-|TRBV5-1
TGCGCCAGCAGCTTGGCCGGAGCAGGGTCCACCTTCTCCTACGAGCAGTACTTC
CASSLAGAGSTFSYEQYF
>-|TRBJ2-1|-|TRBV3-1/TRBV3-2
TGTGCCAGCAGCCAAGAGCGGGGGCGCCCCTCCTACAATGAGCAGTTCTTC
CASSQERGRPSYNEQFF
>-|TRBJ1-6|-|TRBV28
TGTGCCAGCAACACGGGGGCGAATAATTCACCCCTCCACTTT
CASNTGANNSPLHF
>-|TRBJ1-2|-|TRBV29-1
TGCAGCGTTGCTGCCTCCTATGGCTACACCTTC
CSVAASYGYTF
>-|TRBJ2-7|TRBD1|TRBV10-1
TGCGCCAGCAGTGAGACAGGGGGCCTCGAGCAGTACTTC
CASSETGGLEQYF
>-|TRBJ2-3|-|TRBV7-9
TGTGCCAGCAGCTTAGGGCCAGATACGCAGTATTTT
CASSLGPDTQYF
>-|TRBJ1-1|-|TRBV7-9
TGTGCCAGCAGCCACGATGTGCGGGTCGCTGAAGCTTTCTTT
CASSHDVRVAEAFF
>-|TRBJ2-7|-|TRBV5-1
TGCGCCAGCAGCTTGGCCTCAGGGCAAACCTACGAGCAGTACTTC
CASSLASGQTYEQYF
>-|TRBJ2-5|-|TRBV18
TGTGCCAGCTCACCTGGGGGGATAGAGACCCAGTACTTC
CASSPGGIETQYF
>-|TRBJ1-4|-|TRBV7-9
TGTGCCAGCAGCTTAGGGAGGGAAAAACTGTTTTTT
CASSLGREKLFF